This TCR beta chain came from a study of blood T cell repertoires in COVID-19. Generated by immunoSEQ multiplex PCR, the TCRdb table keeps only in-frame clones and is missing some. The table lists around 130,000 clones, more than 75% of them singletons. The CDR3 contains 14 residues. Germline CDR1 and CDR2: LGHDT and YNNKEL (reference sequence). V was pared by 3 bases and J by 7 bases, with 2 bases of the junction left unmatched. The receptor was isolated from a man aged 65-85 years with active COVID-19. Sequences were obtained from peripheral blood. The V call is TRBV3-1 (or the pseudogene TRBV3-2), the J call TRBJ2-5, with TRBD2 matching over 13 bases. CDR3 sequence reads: CASSQRTSGGTQYF. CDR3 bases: TGTGCCAGCAGCCAGCGGACTAGCGGGGGGACCCAGTACTTC.